This T cell receptor beta chain was documented in a study of shared clonotypes between healthy human individuals. The overall study: Donors had three CD4 naive, three CD4 memory, two CD8 naive and one CD8 memory plate apiece. Study observations and caveats: The authors expected sequencing depth to affect clonotype sharing among donors.

Assay used: immunoSEQ multiplex PCR; TCRdb lists only in-frame clones, some missing. Altogether about 1.4 million clones are present, approximately 97% being singletons, with the ten largest covering over 1%. Concerning this clone: The antigen is not known.

The source material was naive CD4+ T cells sorted from blood. Subset reported: CD45RA+ positively selected. The TCR was taken from a man aged 30 to 45 in good health.

Here the CDR3 DNA reads TGTGCCAGCAGTGCTACTACCCCCTACGAGCAGTACTTC. Translated, it gives CASSATTPYEQYF. The chain carries TRBV2 and TRBJ2-7, with D unclear. The V and J ends lost 4 bases and 2 bases respectively, with 9 bases between them. CDR1 and CDR2 from the germline V gene are SNHLY and FYNNEI. This CDR3 is 13 amino acids long.